This passage covers 18 T cell receptor beta chains from one sample sequenced in a study of T cell changes during pregnancy in multiple sclerosis. Libraries were prepared by immunoSEQ multiplex PCR; TCRdb keeps only in-frame clonotypes and omits some of them. This table holds 55,000 to 65,000 clones, about 93% found once. The sample was CD8+ T cells from peripheral blood mononuclear cells, taken in the third trimester of pregnancy. The receptors were gathered from a female donor with multiple sclerosis, enrolled in a pregnancy study.

J is TRBJ1-1 and V is TRBV4-1, with 7 bases aligning to TRBD1. Trimming took 2 bases from V and 3 from J; bases not matched to a gene: 3. This CDR3 is built from 14 residues. The germline CDR1 and CDR2 sequences are MGHRA and YSYEKL. Here the CDR3 reads CASSQQGEDTEAFF. The DNA for the CDR3 is TGCGCCAGCAGCCAACAGGGGGAGGACACTGAAGCTTTCTTT.

The sample holds one count of this clone. The gene calls are TRBV19 and TRBJ2-7, with D possibly matching TRBD1 (6 bases). The germline V and J ends were trimmed by 10 bases and 0 bases, with 13 bases remaining between them. The CDR3 has 13 residues. CDR1 is LNHDA and CDR2 is SQIVND in the germline V gene (reference sequence). CDR3 sequence (DNA): TGTGCCACCTCACAGGGTTACTCCTACGAGCAGTACTTC. The encoded protein is CATSQGYSYEQYF.

This chain joins TRBV9 and TRBJ2-7, with a tentative D call TRBD2 (5 bases). Looked up from germline, CDR1 is SGDLS and CDR2 is YYNGEE. The germline V and J ends were trimmed by 2 bases and 7 bases, with 10 bases remaining between them. This CDR3 region has 12 residues. Here the CDR3 DNA reads TGTGCCAGCAGCGTCGATTCGGGGGAGCAGTACTTC. Protein sequence: CASSVDSGEQYF. The full variable domain, completed using reference TRBV9 and TRBJ2-7, is DSGVTQTPKHLITATGQRVTLRCSPRSGDLSVYWYQQSLDQGLQFLIQYYNGEERAKGNILERFSAQQFPDLHSELNLSSLELGDSALYFCASSVDSGEQYFGPGTRLTVT.

The chain recombines TRBV13 with TRBJ2-7, with 14 bases matching TRBD2. This CDR3 region has 15 residues. The germline CDR1 and CDR2 sequences are PRHDT and FYEKMQ (reference sequence). V dropped 4 bases and J dropped 4; count of bases not matched to a gene: 3. CDR3 DNA sequence: TGTGCCAGCAGCTCGGGACTAGCGGGAGTATACGAGCAGTACTTC. Its protein is CASSSGLAGVYEQYF.

The chain's CDR3 is CASSFPGDTQYF. The DNA for the CDR3 is TGTGCCAGCAGTTTCCCAGGGGATACGCAGTATTTT. This chain connects TRBV27 to TRBJ2-3; D may be TRBD1 (5 bases). Germline CDR1 reads MNHEY; CDR2 reads SMNVEV (reference sequence). Deletions cut 3 bases from V and 6 bases from J, with 7 bases between. This CDR3 is 12 amino acids long.

The chain carries TRBV7-9 and TRBJ2-1, with TRBD2 matching over 11 bases. Trimming took 4 bases from V and 2 from J; bases not matched to a gene: 4. The CDR3 covers 16 residues. The germline V gene has CDR1 SEHNR and CDR2 FQNEAQ (reference sequence). The CDR3 is CASSSLAGAPYNEQFF. DNA for the CDR3: TGTGCCAGCAGCTCACTAGCGGGAGCCCCCTACAATGAGCAGTTCTTC.

The chain uses TRBV10-1 and TRBJ2-2; D gene ambiguous. Germline-derived CDR1 and CDR2 are WNHNN and SYGVQD (reference sequence). The V end lost 4 bases, the J end lost 3 bases, and 9 bases lay between the germline ends. This CDR3 region has 14 residues. CDR3 sequence: CASSGVRYTGELFF. The CDR3 nucleotides read TGCGCCAGCAGTGGAGTCCGCTACACCGGGGAGCTGTTTTTT.

This chain uses TRBV2 with TRBJ1-3; tentative D call: TRBD1 (6 bases). Trimming shortened V by 5 bases and J by 0 bases, and 8 bases separated the two germline ends. CDR1 and CDR2 (germline): SNHLY, FYNNEI. The CDR3 sequence is 14 residues long. This chain's CDR3 is CASSLTGSGNTIYF. DNA for the CDR3: TGTGCCAGCAGTTTGACAGGCTCTGGAAACACCATATATTTT. Full variable domain (outside the CDR3, taken from reference TRBV2 and TRBJ1-3): EPEVTQTPSHQVTQMGQEVILRCVPISNHLYFYWYRQILGQKVEFLVSFYNNEISEKSEIFDDQFSVERPDGSNFTLKIRSTKLEDSAMYFCASSLTGSGNTIYFGEGSWLTVV.

V gene TRBV19 combines with J gene TRBJ2-4, with TRBD1 matching over 7 bases. The length of the CDR3 is 16 residues. J gave up 0 bases and V 7 bases, and 9 bases lay outside the gene matches. Germline V CDR1 and CDR2: LNHDA, SQIVND (reference sequence). The CDR3 DNA reads as TGTGCCAGTAACTCCCGGGACAGAGAAGCCAAAAACATTCAGTACTTC. This translates into CASNSRDREAKNIQYF.

The J gene is TRBJ1-2, the V gene TRBV5-4; D might be TRBD1 (6 bases). Germline V gives CDR1 SGHNT, CDR2 YYREEE (reference sequence). V lost 0 bases, J lost 2 bases, and 8 bases lay in between. The CDR3 is 14 residues long. The CDR3 nucleotides are TGTGCCAGCAGCTTGGGACAGGACAACTATGGCTACACCTTC. Translation gives CASSLGQDNYGYTF.

The chain couples TRBV7-9 to TRBJ2-2, with 7 bases matching TRBD2. V was clipped by 1 base and J by 4 bases; unmatched bases: 9. The CDR3 has 17 residues. Per the germline V gene, CDR1 is SEHNR and CDR2 is FQNEAQ (reference sequence). In nucleotides, the CDR3 is TGTGCCAGCAGCTTAGGATTCGGGCGGGAGACCACCGGGGAGCTGTTTTTT. This codes for CASSLGFGRETTGELFF.

The chain links TRBV9 to TRBJ2-5; 7 bases agree with TRBD2. The CDR3 covers 17 residues. The J segment lost 0 bases and the V segment lost 0 bases, leaving 8 bases of the junction unmatched. Per the germline V gene, CDR1 is SGDLS and CDR2 is YYNGEE. CDR3 region: CASSVGRAGVYQETQYF. DNA of the CDR3: TGTGCCAGCAGCGTAGGGAGGGCGGGAGTATACCAAGAGACCCAGTACTTC.

This chain uses TRBV5-4 with TRBJ2-5, with TRBD1 identical over 7 bases. The CDR3 runs 15 residues. Germline V CDR1 and CDR2: SGHNT, YYREEE (reference sequence). The V and J ends lost 1 base and 5 bases, in that order; junction bases with no gene match: 8. The CDR3 DNA reads TGTGCCAGCAGCTTGTTCGAGGGGGCCGGTGAGACCCAGTACTTC. This translates into CASSLFEGAGETQYF.

About this clone itself: The same CDR3 arises from other DNA sequences in this sample as well. The rearrangement links TRBV5-1 to TRBJ2-3; 10 bases match TRBD1. This CDR3 has 14 residues. In germline, CDR1 is SGHRS, CDR2 YFSETQ. V trimming: 5 bases; J trimming: 6 bases; junction bases outside the gene matches: 6. Here the CDR3 reads CASSPDRGTDTQYF. The DNA of the CDR3 is TGCGCCAGCAGTCCGGACAGGGGGACGGATACGCAGTATTTT.

The chain carries TRBV11-2 and TRBJ2-7; D unresolved. The CDR3 covers 12 residues. Between the trimmed V and J ends, which lost 0 bases and 4 bases, there was a span of 4 bases. Looked up from germline, CDR1 is SGHAT and CDR2 is FQNNGV. The CDR3 bases are TGTGCCAGCAGCTTAGATCCGTACGAGCAGTACTTC. Residues: CASSLDPYEQYF.

The genes are TRBV27 and TRBJ2-1; D call uncertain. CDR1 and CDR2 from the germline V gene are MNHEY and SMNVEV (reference sequence). This CDR3 has 15 amino acids. Trimming stripped 0 bases from V and 5 bases from J, with 11 bases between. In DNA, the CDR3 is TGTGCCAGCAGTTTATCTAAAAACGGTAACAATGAGCAGTTCTTC. It specifies CASSLSKNGNNEQFF.

This clone was counted once. The rearrangement joins TRBV6-1 to TRBJ2-3, with 7 bases that match TRBD1. The V gene end was trimmed by 0 bases and the J gene end by 6 bases; junction bases not matched to a gene: 6. The germline V gene encodes CDR1 MNHNS and CDR2 SASEGT. The CDR3 runs 15 residues. CDR3 in DNA: TGTGCCAGCAGTGAAGCTGCCGGGACAGACGATACGCAGTATTTT. Its protein product is CASSEAAGTDDTQYF.

This clone was detected only once. The rearrangement links TRBV30 to TRBJ1-5; D is ambiguous. Trimming pared 3 bases from V and 0 bases from J, leaving 9 bases between. The length of the CDR3 is 14 residues. Germline V lookup: CDR1 GTSNPN, CDR2 SVGIG (reference sequence). The chain's CDR3 is CAWSGGNSNQPQHF. As DNA, the CDR3 is TGTGCCTGGAGCGGAGGTAATAGCAATCAGCCCCAGCATTTT.